The 24 T cell receptor beta chains given below trace back to one sample, sequenced in a study of shared clonotypes between healthy human individuals. Sequencing used immunoSEQ multiplex PCR; TCRdb keeps in-frame clones, though not all of them. Altogether about 460,000 clones are present, approximately 71% being singletons, with the ten largest covering 12%. Sequencing was done on a sample of PBMCs. The source of these receptors is a woman between 35 and 50 years old in good health. Some clones in this sample may be carry-over from other donors' samples.

This sequence joins TRBV6-5 and TRBJ2-7, with D unresolved. The CDR3 extends over 11 amino acids. Trimming left V 5 bases short and J 6 bases short, with 8 bases between. Germline V gene sequence: CDR1 MNHEY, CDR2 SVGAGI. CDR3 region: CASSTGSEQYF. The CDR3 DNA reads as TGTGCCAGCAGTACGGGCAGCGAGCAGTACTTC.

In the case of this clone: At one end, the junction sequence differs from germline, possibly due to a read error. The same CDR3 arises from other DNA sequences in this sample as well. V is TRBV30 and J is TRBJ1-1; TRBD1 agrees at 8 bases. The germline CDR1 and CDR2 sequences are GTSNPN and SVGIG (reference sequence). The CDR3 sequence is 15 residues long. In nucleotides, the CDR3 is TGCGCCTGGAGCGCAGGGCAGGGGGCGAACACTGAAGCTTTCTTT. It codes for CAWSAGQGANTEAFF.

This clone was detected only once. J is TRBJ2-5 and V is TRBV7-9, with D possibly TRBD1 on 6 matching bases. Germline-derived CDR1 and CDR2 are SEHNR and FQNEAQ (reference sequence). V gave up 5 bases and J gave up 0 bases, with 16 bases separating them. The CDR3 totals 16 residues. The CDR3 nucleotides are TGTGCCAGCAGCAAAGAGGGACATCCTTACCAAGAGACCCAGTACTTC. It codes for CASSKEGHPYQETQYF. Based on the CDR3 plus reference TRBV7-9 and TRBJ2-5, the full variable domain is DTGVSQNPRHKITKRGQNVTFRCDPISEHNRLYWYRQTLGQGPEFLTYFQNEAQLEKSRLLSDRFSAERPKGSFSTLEIQRTEQGDSAMYLCASSKEGHPYQETQYFGPGTRLLVL.

V gene TRBV10-3 combines with J gene TRBJ2-3, with D possibly called TRBD1 or TRBD2 (5 bases each). Germline V gives CDR1 ENHRY, CDR2 SYGVKD. Trimming removed 5 bases at V and 3 bases at J, with 21 bases between. The CDR3 runs 17 residues. The CDR3: CAISKVLGSEGTDTQYF. In DNA form, the CDR3 reads TGTGCCATCAGTAAGGTATTGGGTTCAGAGGGGACAGATACGCAGTATTTT.

The rearrangement links TRBV7-9 to TRBJ2-1; D tentatively reads TRBD1 or TRBD2 (5 bases each). The germline V gene has CDR1 SEHNR and CDR2 FQNEAQ (reference sequence). Trimming removed 3 bases at V and 6 bases at J, with 12 bases between. The CDR3 runs to 14 residues. DNA of the CDR3: TGTGCCAGCAGCTTGGGGGAACGCCCCAATGAGCAGTTCTTC. Amino acids: CASSLGERPNEQFF. The full variable domain, its missing parts supplied by reference TRBV7-9 and TRBJ2-1, is DTGVSQNPRHKITKRGQNVTFRCDPISEHNRLYWYRQTLGQGPEFLTYFQNEAQLEKSRLLSDRFSAERPKGSFSTLEIQRTEQGDSAMYLCASSLGERPNEQFFGPGTRLTVL.

This chain connects TRBV11-3 to TRBJ2-2; D gene uncertain. CDR1 SGHNT and CDR2 YENEEA come from the germline V gene. Trimming left V 8 bases short and J 2 bases short, with 9 bases between. There are 13 residues in the CDR3. CDR3 DNA sequence: TGTGCCAGCCAACGATCTAACACCGGGGAGCTGTTTTTT. It specifies CASQRSNTGELFF.

Points on this clone: This clone may be a read error of a much larger clone one base away. The chain employs TRBV29-1 and TRBJ2-2; a weak D match, TRBD2 (5 bases). CDR3 size: 12 residues. The germline gives CDR1 SQVTM, CDR2 ANQGSEA. The CDR3 here is CSGEVGTGELSF. The CDR3 bases are TGCAGCGGTGAAGTCGGCACCGGGGAGCTGTCTTTT.

To note about this clone: Other DNA sequences in the sample encode the same CDR3. The gene calls are TRBV28 and TRBJ1-2, with D unresolved. Germline V CDR1 and CDR2: MDHEN, SYDVKM. This CDR3 region has 12 residues. V was shortened by 2 bases and J by 3 bases, with 4 bases between the two germline ends. CDR3: CASSLQDYGYTF. The DNA of the CDR3 is TGTGCCAGCAGTTTACAGGACTATGGCTACACCTTC.

This clone occurred once. This chain joins TRBV18 and TRBJ1-1, with D possibly being TRBD1 (6 bases). Trimming stripped 3 bases from V and 5 bases from J, with 13 bases between. This CDR3 has 14 amino acids. Germline-derived CDR1 and CDR2 are KGHSH and LQKENI. DNA of the CDR3: TGTGCCAGCTCACCTAACTCAGGGGCGACTGAAGCTTTCTTT. Amino acid sequence: CASSPNSGATEAFF.

The chain is built from TRBV11-2 and TRBJ2-7, with TRBD1 matching over 7 bases. Germline trimming cut 5 bases from V and 4 bases from J; bases unmatched to any gene: 14. Germline CDR1 reads SGHAT; CDR2 reads FQNNGV. The length of the CDR3 is 16 residues. The CDR3 DNA reads as TGTGCCAGCAGCAAGTCCGGGACAGTTTCCGCATACGAGCAGTACTTC. This codes for CASSKSGTVSAYEQYF.

This clone came up a few times. This specimen includes other DNA sequences encoding the same CDR3. V usage is TRBV18 and J usage is TRBJ1-1; D may be TRBD1 (6 bases). V lost 3 bases to trimming and J lost 3 bases, with 11 bases between them. CDR1 and CDR2 from the germline V gene are KGHSH and LQKENI. The CDR3 is made up of 14 amino acids. CDR3 in DNA: TGTGCCAGCTCACCGGCGGGGGCGTACACTGAAGCTTTCTTT. It yields the protein CASSPAGAYTEAFF.

The J gene is TRBJ2-1, the V gene TRBV4-2; no clear D. Trimming left V 0 bases short and J 10 bases short, with 10 bases between. The germline V gene has CDR1 LGHNA and CDR2 YNFKEQ. This CDR3 comprises 13 residues. CDR3 in DNA: TGTGCCAGCAGCCAAGATTTCACCCGGGAGCAGTTCTTC. Amino acids: CASSQDFTREQFF.

The chain has TRBV6-6 and TRBJ2-1, with D unresolved. The CDR3 extends over 12 amino acids. V was pared by 7 bases and J by 10 bases, with 14 bases between. Germline-derived CDR1 and CDR2 are MNHNY and SVGAGI (reference sequence). The CDR3, as DNA: TGTGCCAGCACCGACTCGTATGGGGAGCAGTTCTTC. It is translated as CASTDSYGEQFF.

The rearrangement joins TRBV29-1 to TRBJ2-3, with 12 nucleotides matching TRBD2. The CDR3 has 18 residues. J was trimmed by 1 base and V by 6 bases; bases with no gene match: 14. Germline V gene data show CDR1 as SQVTM and CDR2 as ANQGSEA. CDR3 residues: CSVPDWLAGGPGTDTQYF. The CDR3 DNA is TGCAGCGTCCCTGACTGGCTAGCGGGAGGGCCAGGCACAGATACGCAGTATTTT.

The CDR3 here is CASSGLGGGETQYF. Here the CDR3 DNA reads TGTGCCAGCAGCGGATTGGGGGGCGGGGAGACCCAGTACTTC. The chain carries TRBV6-5 and TRBJ2-5; possibly TRBD1 or TRBD2 for D (6 bases each). The V and J ends lost 6 bases and 5 bases respectively, with 16 bases between them. CDR3 length: 14 amino acids. Per germline, CDR1 MNHEY and CDR2 SVGAGI.

This clone was found a few times. V and J are TRBV21-1 and TRBJ2-1; the listed D gene, TRBD2, was not tested against the DNA. TRBV21-1 is a listed pseudogene. The CDR3 loop spans 14 amino acids. CDR3 DNA sequence: TGTGCCAGCCGGCGGGGCAGGACCCGCTATGAGCAGTTCTTC. It encodes CASRRGRTRYEQFF.

A word on this clone: This likely stems from a read error, as it lies one base from a far larger clone. This CDR3 is missing its conserved last phenylalanine or tryptophan, likely due to a read error. V gene TRBV29-1 combines with J gene TRBJ2-7; TRBD2 matches 8 bases. Unmatched junction bases numbered 1, after V lost 1 base and J lost 2 bases. The CDR3 extends over 13 amino acids. Per the germline V gene, CDR1 is SQVTM and CDR2 is ANQGSEA. CDR3 region: CSVEVSGTYEQYL. Here the CDR3 DNA reads TGCAGCGTTGAAGTTAGCGGGACCTACGAGCAGTACCTC.

This rearrangement joins TRBV5-8 to TRBJ2-1, with D maybe TRBD1 (6 bases). Germline-derived CDR1 and CDR2 are SGHTS and YDEGEE. Deletions cut 4 bases from V and 6 bases from J, with 8 bases between. The CDR3 is made up of 12 amino acids. The CDR3 region is CASSPQGNEQFF. The CDR3 DNA sequence: TGTGCCAGCAGCCCACAGGGCAATGAGCAGTTCTTC.

The rearrangement links TRBV6-6 to TRBJ2-1; TRBD2 is a possible D gene (5 bases). The CDR3 sequence is 14 residues long. Trimming took off 0 bases at V and 3 bases at J, with 6 bases between the two ends. CDR1 and CDR2 (germline): MNHNY, SVGAGI (reference sequence). CDR3 bases: TGTGCCAGCAGTTACTCCGGGATCTACAATGAGCAGTTCTTC. It yields the protein CASSYSGIYNEQFF.

V usage is TRBV27 and J usage is TRBJ2-5, with D perhaps TRBD1 or TRBD2 (5 bases each). Germline CDR1 MNHEY, CDR2 SMNVEV (reference sequence). There are 13 residues in the CDR3. The V end lost 6 bases, the J end lost 10 bases, and 18 bases lay between the germline ends. The CDR3 region is CASSPPRDPIQYF. The DNA of the CDR3 is TGTGCCAGCAGCCCCCCCAGGGACCCGATCCAGTACTTC.

A remark on this clone: At the DNA level, this CDR3 is encoded by other sequences in the same sample as well. V usage is TRBV5-1 and J usage is TRBJ2-5; TRBD1 matches at 7 bases. V trimming: 4 bases; J trimming: 2 bases; junction bases outside the gene matches: 2. This CDR3 contains 13 residues. The V gene's germline CDR1 is SGHRS and CDR2 YFSETQ. DNA for the CDR3: TGCGCCAGCAGCCTGGGACAGCAAGAGACCCAGTACTTC. It translates to CASSLGQQETQYF.

As concerns this clone: A read error may explain this, as a much larger clone is one base away. The sample contains more than one DNA sequence encoding this CDR3. The chain couples TRBV7-6 to TRBJ2-3, with TRBD1 identical over 7 bases. With 5 bases clipped from V and 4 bases from J, the junction kept 12 bases outside the gene matches. This CDR3 contains 16 residues. Germline lookup yields CDR1 SGHVS and CDR2 FNYEAQ. The CDR3 bases are TGTGCCAGCAGCGTGCACAGGGGAGAGATGCCAGATACGCAGTATTTT. Translation: CASSVHRGEMPDTQYF.

About this clone: A far larger clone differs by one base, so this is likely a read error. V usage is TRBV4-3 and J usage is TRBJ2-1; 8 bases fit TRBD2. CDR3 length: 13 amino acids. The J segment lost 15 bases and the V segment lost 3 bases, leaving 10 bases of the junction unmatched. The V gene's germline CDR1 is LGHNA and CDR2 YSLEER. The CDR3 reads CASSQGLVGAWFF. In DNA form, the CDR3 reads TGCGCCAGCAGCCAGGGACTAGTGGGAGCCTGGTTCTTC.

This clone appeared a few times. An end of the junction does not agree with germline; a read error may underlie this. The rearrangement uses TRBV18 and TRBJ2-5, with D tentatively TRBD1 or TRBD2 (5 bases each). The V gene's germline CDR1 is KGHSH and CDR2 LQKENI. This CDR3 spans 16 amino acids. The CDR3 sequence: CASSPERSSGQEAQYF. The CDR3 DNA sequence: TGTGCCAGCTCACCGGAGCGGAGCTCGGGGCAAGAGGCCCAGTACTTC.